This passage covers 15 T cell receptor beta chains from one sample sequenced in a study of blood T cell repertoires in COVID-19. Here immunoSEQ multiplex PCR was the method, and the copy in TCRdb shows in-frame clones only, minus some. Here the sample spans 100,000 to 150,000 clones, approximately 88% being singletons. Sequenced input: peripheral blood. The receptors shown here come from a man between 45 and 60 years old with acute or convalescent COVID-19.

This chain joins TRBV5-1 and TRBJ1-6; no firm D call. CDR3 length equals 15 residues. V lost 0 bases, J lost 0 bases, and 4 bases lay in between. From germline, CDR1 is SGHRS and CDR2 YFSETQ. CDR3 amino acids: CASSLGSSYNSPLHF. The DNA of the CDR3 is TGCGCCAGCAGCTTGGGGAGCTCCTATAATTCACCCCTCCACTTT.

The chain uses TRBV24-1 and TRBJ2-5, with 11 bases fitting TRBD2. The J segment lost 5 bases and the V segment lost 3 bases, leaving 19 bases of the junction unmatched. The CDR3 has 20 residues. Germline loops: CDR1 KGHDR, CDR2 SFDVKD. The CDR3 protein is CATSDPLAGLAGGSSETQYF. CDR3 coding DNA: TGTGCCACCAGTGATCCCCTGGCGGGTCTAGCGGGAGGATCGTCGGAGACCCAGTACTTC.

The CDR3 DNA reads TGCGCCAGCAGCCAAGGTACGAGGTCACGGCTGTTTTTT. Residues: CASSQGTRSRLFF. The rearrangement joins TRBV4-1 to TRBJ1-4; D is uncertain. The CDR3 is 13 amino acids. Germline V gene data show CDR1 as MGHRA and CDR2 as YSYEKL. Trimming pared 1 base from V and 14 bases from J, leaving 14 bases between.

V gene TRBV6-5 combines with J gene TRBJ2-7; TRBD1 might be the D (5 bases). The CDR3 consists of 13 residues. V lost 7 bases to trimming and J lost 7 bases, with 17 bases between them. Germline V gene data show CDR1 as MNHEY and CDR2 as SVGAGI. The CDR3 here is CASKGRGVREQYF. The CDR3 nucleotides read TGTGCCAGCAAGGGTAGGGGTGTACGGGAGCAGTACTTC.

This clone was counted at least ten times. The gene calls are TRBV10-3 and TRBJ1-2; unclear D gene. In germline, CDR1 is ENHRY, CDR2 SYGVKD. V shed 4 bases and J shed 4 bases, with 16 bases lying between them. The CDR3 loop spans 15 amino acids. CDR3 sequence: CAISADGGIFYGYTF. In DNA, the CDR3 is TGTGCCATCAGTGCGGACGGAGGTATTTTCTATGGCTACACCTTC.

V usage is TRBV7-3 and J usage is TRBJ2-2; TRBD1 is a possible D gene (6 bases). Trimming shortened V by 5 bases and J by 7 bases, and 20 bases separated the two germline ends. The CDR3 length is 16 residues. The germline V gene encodes CDR1 SGHTA and CDR2 FQGTGA. In nucleotides, the CDR3 is TGTGCCAGCAGCCAACAGGGACCCGGGGTTGGCGGGGAGCTGTTTTTT. It translates to CASSQQGPGVGGELFF.

The table lists this clone with a count of one. The chain links TRBV7-6 to TRBJ2-2; D remains unclear. The V end lost 2 bases, the J end lost 6 bases, and 7 bases lay between the germline ends. Germline V gene sequence: CDR1 SGHVS, CDR2 FNYEAQ. The CDR3 totals 13 residues. CDR3 DNA sequence: TGTGCCAGCAGCTTACGGCAGGCCGGGGAGCTGTTTTTT. Amino acids: CASSLRQAGELFF.

This chain connects TRBV29-1 to TRBJ1-1; 7 bases fit TRBD1. This CDR3 comprises 14 residues. V lost 1 base and J lost 4; bases outside the gene matches: 6. Looked up from germline, CDR1 is SQVTM and CDR2 is ANQGSEA. The CDR3 DNA sequence: TGCAGCGTTGAAGCGTTAGGGGGCGCCACTGAAGCTTTCTTT. This codes for CSVEALGGATEAFF.

The chain has TRBV2 and TRBJ1-2; D gene uncertain. The germline gives CDR1 SNHLY, CDR2 FYNNEI. The V end lost 6 bases, the J end lost 8 bases, and 16 bases lay between the germline ends. This CDR3 contains 13 residues. CDR3 bases: TGTGCCAGCAGATCCGAGGGAGGGCGAGGCTACACCTTC. This encodes CASRSEGGRGYTF.

The rearrangement uses TRBV7-2 and TRBJ2-7, with unresolved D. Per germline, CDR1 SGHTA and CDR2 FQGNSA. There are 12 residues in the CDR3. Trimming took 2 bases from V and 4 from J, leaving 6 bases between them. In DNA, the CDR3 is TGTGCCAGCAGCTTATCCCGTTACGAGCAGTACTTC. Encoded protein: CASSLSRYEQYF.

This chain uses TRBV29-1 with TRBJ2-1; TRBD2 agrees at 7 bases. Per the germline V gene, CDR1 is SQVTM and CDR2 is ANQGSEA. The trim removed 6 bases at V and 6 bases at J, leaving 11 bases unmatched. The CDR3 spans 14 residues. In DNA, the CDR3 is TGCAGCGTCGCTCGGGGCGGGAGTCGCAATGAGCAGTTCTTC. Translation gives CSVARGGSRNEQFF.

The chain links TRBV15 to TRBJ1-5, with D hard to call. CDR3 length: 14 residues. CDR1 and CDR2 (germline): LNHNV, YYDKDF (reference sequence). The V and J ends lost 6 bases and 6 bases respectively, with 15 bases between them. The CDR3 spells CATSSSLSGQPQHF. Here the CDR3 DNA reads TGTGCCACCAGTTCATCATTATCGGGTCAGCCCCAGCATTTT.

The rearrangement joins TRBV5-1 to TRBJ1-2; D is perhaps TRBD1 (5 bases). Trimming cost V 1 base and J 6 bases, with 10 bases left between them. The CDR3 sequence is 13 residues long. Looked up from germline, CDR1 is SGHRS and CDR2 is YFSETQ. Here the CDR3 reads CASSLIGENGYTF. The DNA for the CDR3 is TGCGCCAGCAGCTTGATAGGGGAAAATGGCTACACCTTC.

The chain's CDR3 is CASSLGGYGNYEQYF. In nucleotides, the CDR3 is TGTGCCAGCAGTTTAGGGGGGTATGGCAACTACGAGCAGTACTTC. The chain carries TRBV28 and TRBJ2-7; possibly TRBD2 for D (6 bases). Germline V gene lookup returns CDR1 MDHEN and CDR2 SYDVKM. This CDR3 has 15 residues. Trimming pared 2 bases from V and 3 bases from J, leaving 14 bases between.

The chain uses TRBV5-4 and TRBJ1-3; 9 positions agree with TRBD1. From germline, CDR1 is SGHNT and CDR2 YYREEE (reference sequence). J was trimmed by 4 bases and V by 2 bases; bases with no gene match: 4. The CDR3 consists of 15 residues. The CDR3 DNA sequence: TGTGCCAGCAGCTTCGGGACAGGGCGAGGAAACACCATATATTTT. This translates into CASSFGTGRGNTIYF.